These 30 T cell receptor beta chains originate from one sample sequenced in a study of tumor and adjacent non-tumor tissue in lung cancer. This sample's RNA came from whole unsorted tissue. Distant lung tissue was collected more than 3 cm away from the tumor edge. A modified ARM-PCR protocol with three rounds of nested PCR amplified TCRbeta. TCRdb itself ran the multiplex PCR reads through MiXCR, one entry per CDR3 protein. Altogether over 100,000 distinct CDR3 sequences are present, 60% to 65% being singletons, with the ten largest covering around 20%. Sequenced: distant non-tumor lung tissue. These receptors all come from a man aged 55 to 69 with non-small cell lung cancer.

The genes are TRBV11-2 and TRBJ2-3, with TRBD2 matching over 10 bases. V was clipped by 6 bases and J by 2 bases; unmatched bases: 8. Germline lookup yields CDR1 SGHAT and CDR2 FQNNGV. The CDR3 runs to 16 residues. The chain's CDR3 is CASRAPGLADTDTQYF. DNA for the CDR3: TGTGCCAGCAGAGCCCCAGGACTAGCGGACACAGATACGCAGTATTTT.

For this clonotype: The junction differs from germline at one of its ends, possibly a read error. The chain couples TRBV7-8 to TRBJ2-1, with D perhaps matching TRBD1 (7 bases). The CDR3 has 14 residues. Germline V gene sequence: CDR1 SGHVS, CDR2 FQNEAQ. The CDR3 is CASTPGGSYNEQSF. The DNA of the CDR3 is TGTGCCAGCACCCCAGGGGGGTCCTACAATGAGCAGTCCTTC.

On this clonotype itself: This clone may be a read error of a much larger clone one base away. The gene calls are TRBV29-1 and TRBJ1-2; 11 bases align to TRBD1. The V segment lost 7 bases and the J segment 6 bases; nucleotides outside the gene matches: 10. The germline gives CDR1 SQVTM, CDR2 ANQGSEA. The CDR3 covers 14 residues. CDR3 nucleotides: TGCAGCGCTCCGGACAGGGGGCGAGCCCATGGCTACACCTTC. Amino acids: CSAPDRGRAHGYTF.

Remarks on this clonotype: The missing conserved phenylalanine or tryptophan at the end of this CDR3 makes a read error likely. The V and J genes are TRBV29-1 and TRBJ2-5; 7 bases match TRBD1. CDR1 and CDR2 from the germline V gene are SQVTM and ANQGSEA. V was clipped by 3 bases and J by 4 bases; unmatched bases: 2. CDR3 length equals 12 residues. CDR3 region: CSVEAGGETQYS. CDR3 sequence (DNA): TGCAGCGTTGAGGCAGGGGGAGAGACCCAGTACTCC.

This clonotype was observed a single time. CDR3 sequence (DNA): TGTGCCAGCAGTCCGCAGAGCGGGAGGTACAATGAGCAGTTCTTC. It translates to CASSPQSGRYNEQFF. J is TRBJ2-1 and V is TRBV12-3 or TRBV12-4; TRBD2 matches 9 bases. V shed 5 bases, J shed 4 bases, and the junction held 6 bases outside the gene matches. The CDR3 length is 15 residues.

This clonotype was seen repeatedly, ten times or more. The chain has TRBV6-6 and TRBJ1-2; TRBD1 matches 9 bases. With 6 bases clipped from V and 3 bases from J, the junction kept 11 bases outside the gene matches. This CDR3 comprises 16 residues. Germline-derived CDR1 and CDR2 are MNHNY and SVGAGI (reference sequence). DNA of the CDR3: TGTGCCAGCAGCCAATCCGGGACAGGGATGGACTATGGCTACACCTTC. Its protein product is CASSQSGTGMDYGYTF.

With respect to this clonotype: A much larger clone lies a single base off, so this may be a read error. This sequence joins TRBV7-8 and TRBJ1-4, with unresolved D. The CDR3 length is 14 residues. Germline lookup yields CDR1 SGHVS and CDR2 FQNEAQ. The CDR3 nucleotides are TGTACCAGCAGCCCCTCCCCCAATAATGAAAAACTGTTTTTT. Its translation: CTSSPSPNNEKLFF.

Worth noting for this clonotype: The CDR3 carries no conserved terminal phenylalanine or tryptophan, so it likely arises from a read error. The chain recombines TRBV29-1 with TRBJ2-7; the D is unclear. The CDR3 has 15 residues. V was cut by 4 bases and J by 5 bases, with 21 bases left in between. Germline-derived CDR1 and CDR2 are SQVTM and ANQGSEA. The CDR3 is CSVGLGTSVLNEQYL. CDR3 bases: TGCAGCGTTGGATTGGGCACTTCAGTTCTAAACGAGCAGTACCTC.

The V call is TRBV10-2, the J call TRBJ2-3; D might be TRBD2 (5 bases). The germline gives CDR1 WSHSY, CDR2 SAAADI. Deletions cut 8 bases from V and 2 bases from J, with 14 bases between. The CDR3 spans 14 residues. Here the CDR3 reads CASCVAWFTDTQYF. CDR3 nucleotides: TGCGCCAGCTGCGTAGCGTGGTTCACAGATACGCAGTATTTT.

In regard to this clonotype: Compared with germline, one end of the junction differs, possibly owing to a read error. DNA of the CDR3: TGTGCCAGCATCGCCGGGACAGGGTGCCCGGAGGGCTATAGCTACACCTTC. Its protein product is CASIAGTGCPEGYSYTF. The rearrangement links TRBV11-1 to TRBJ1-2; 9 bases fit TRBD1. Germline loops: CDR1 SGHAT, CDR2 FQDESV (reference sequence). The CDR3 sequence is 17 residues long.

About this clonotype itself: Being one base from a much bigger clone, this may be a read error. Because the CDR3 is missing its conserved closing phenylalanine or tryptophan, this is likely a read error. CDR3: CAINAPGLPTDTQYY. The DNA for the CDR3 is TGTGCCATCAACGCTCCGGGACTACCCACAGATACGCAGTATTAT. The chain uses TRBV28 and TRBJ2-3; 7 bases are a match to TRBD2. CDR1 and CDR2 (germline): MDHEN, SYDVKM. CDR3 size: 15 residues. J gave up 2 bases and V 10 bases, and 12 bases lay outside the gene matches.

This clonotype showed up just once. Because it lacks the conserved phenylalanine or tryptophan at the end, this CDR3 is likely a read error. The chain is built from TRBV11-2 and TRBJ2-3; D unresolved. This CDR3 region has 14 residues. CDR1 and CDR2 (germline): SGHAT, FQNNGV. The V and J ends lost 1 base and 5 bases respectively, with 10 bases between them. The DNA of the CDR3 is TGTGCCAGCAGCTTAGTCGGCAGTATAGATACGCAGTATTAT. Amino acid sequence: CASSLVGSIDTQYY.

This clonotype was seen at least ten times. The chain carries TRBV12-3 or TRBV12-4 and TRBJ1-2; 7 positions agree with TRBD1. Trimming cost V 5 bases and J 8 bases; bases outside gene matches: 8. This CDR3 region has 13 residues. CDR3 loop: CASSPGQAGGYTF. The DNA of the CDR3 is TGTGCCAGCAGTCCCGGACAGGCGGGGGGCTACACCTTC.

Regarding this clonotype: This clone may be a read error of a much larger clone one base away. V is TRBV7-8 and J is TRBJ2-2, with D perhaps TRBD2 (5 bases). Germline CDR1 is SGHVS and CDR2 is FQNEAQ. The CDR3 sequence is 17 residues long. The CDR3 protein is CASSLGIWGANTGEPFF. The DNA of the CDR3 is TGTGCCAGCAGCTTAGGAATCTGGGGAGCGAACACCGGGGAGCCGTTTTTT.

With respect to this clonotype: A much larger clone sits a single nucleotide away, making a read error possible. The chain joins TRBV24-1 to TRBJ1-2, with a tentative D call TRBD1 (5 bases). Looked up from germline, CDR1 is KGHDR and CDR2 is SFDVKD. The CDR3 is 12 amino acids. In DNA form, the CDR3 reads TGTGCCATCAGTGGAGAGACAGAAGGCTACACCTTC. Amino acid sequence: CAISGETEGYTF.

The chain uses TRBV11-2 and TRBJ2-1; perhaps TRBD2 as D (6 bases). The CDR3 loop spans 15 amino acids. CDR1 is SGHAT, CDR2 FQNNGV, per germline. Trimming shortened V by 4 bases and J by 5 bases, and 15 bases separated the two germline ends. The CDR3: CASSSLTRGHNEQFF. In nucleotides, the CDR3 is TGTGCCAGCAGCTCGCTGACTAGGGGCCACAATGAGCAGTTCTTC.

This clonotype occurred once. At one of its ends the junction is not consistent with the germline gene, which may arise from a read error. The gene calls are TRBV4-3 and TRBJ2-1; D may be TRBD1 or TRBD2 (5 bases each). The CDR3 has 18 residues. Germline assignment: CDR1 LGHNA and CDR2 YSLEER. CDR3 in amino acids: CSSSHGPWGPGRNNEQFF. The DNA for the CDR3 is TGCTCCAGCAGCCATGGCCCCTGGGGCCCGGGAAGGAACAATGAGCAGTTCTTT.

About this clonotype itself: This may arise from a read error, as a much more abundant clone is one base away. V usage is TRBV7-9 and J usage is TRBJ2-1; 8 positions agree with TRBD2. The CDR3 is made up of 15 amino acids. V was pared by 8 bases and J by 0 bases, with 6 bases of the junction left unmatched. CDR1 and CDR2 from the germline V gene are SEHNR and FQNEAQ (reference sequence). The CDR3, as DNA: TGTGCCAGCGGCCTAGCGGGCAGCTCCTACAATGAGCAGTTCTTC. It yields the protein CASGLAGSSYNEQFF.

This clonotype was seen at least ten times. V and J are TRBV6-6 and TRBJ2-7; TRBD1 aligns across 9 bases. The CDR3 covers 16 residues. CDR1 and CDR2 from the germline V gene are MNHNY and SVGAGI (reference sequence). V was clipped by 0 bases and J by 5 bases; unmatched bases: 8. In DNA form, the CDR3 reads TGTGCCAGCAGTTACTCGACAGGGGGATCTGATGACGAGCAGTACTTC. The encoded protein is CASSYSTGGSDDEQYF.

Regarding this clonotype: Germline and junction disagree at one end, which may indicate a read error. The chain recombines TRBV6-2 or TRBV6-3 with TRBJ2-1; D is ambiguous. The CDR3 length is 16 residues. The germline V gene has CDR1 MNHEY and CDR2 SVGEGT. CDR3 nucleotides: TGTGCCAGCAGCACCCCGATAATAACGGGTGACAATGAACAGTTCTTC. It is translated as CASSTPIITGDNEQFF.

This clonotype has more than one count but fewer than ten. The CDR3 loop reads CSAMGQGRTEAFF. The CDR3 DNA reads as TGCAGTGCTATGGGGCAGGGGAGGACTGAAGCTTTCTTT. The rearrangement joins TRBV20-1 to TRBJ1-1, with D possibly matching TRBD1 (6 bases). This CDR3 region has 13 residues. The ends were cut back, 4 bases at V and 5 bases at J, with 14 bases in the middle. Looked up from germline, CDR1 is DFQATT and CDR2 is SNEGSKA (reference sequence).

For this clonotype: The conserved final phenylalanine or tryptophan is absent from the CDR3, which likely points to a read error. The gene calls are TRBV29-1 and TRBJ2-1, with 7 bases aligning to TRBD2. Germline CDR1 is SQVTM and CDR2 is ANQGSEA. This CDR3 is built from 15 residues. The CDR3 bases are TGTAGCGTTAAATTCGGGGACTACTCCTACAATGAGCAGTTCCTC. The encoded protein is CSVKFGDYSYNEQFL.

The table lists this clonotype with a count of one. An end of the junction differs from the germline gene, which may be a read error. This sequence joins TRBV11-2 and TRBJ1-3; 10 nucleotides line up with TRBD1. This CDR3 has 15 amino acids. CDR1 and CDR2 from the germline V gene are SGHAT and FQNNGV. The CDR3 bases are TGTGTCAGCAGTCCCCGGGACAGGGGCCGAAACACCATATATTTT. Translating it yields CVSSPRDRGRNTIYF.

With regard to this clonotype: A junction boundary mismatches the germline segment, possibly from a read error. This chain connects TRBV11-2 to TRBJ2-5; D ambiguous. Germline V gene sequence: CDR1 SGHAT, CDR2 FQNNGV. The CDR3 runs to 14 residues. This CDR3 is CANTRLLGPESQYF. Written as DNA, the CDR3 is TGTGCCAACACCCGTCTACTCGGTCCCGAGTCCCAATACTTC.

As regards this clonotype: A much larger clonotype is one base distant, so this may be a read error. The chain links TRBV21-1 to TRBJ1-1; no check of the table's D call, TRBD1, against the DNA was made. TRBV21-1 is a pseudogene. The CDR3 has 13 residues. The CDR3 DNA sequence: TGTACCAGCAGCGGGACAGGGTACACTGAAGCTTTCTTT. Translation gives CTSSGTGYTEAFF.

This clonotype was detected many times. This chain connects TRBV12-3 or TRBV12-4 to TRBJ2-2, with a weak D call TRBD2 (6 bases). The V end was cut by 6 bases, the J end by 5 bases, with 22 bases between. The CDR3 is made up of 17 amino acids. The CDR3 DNA follows: TGTGCCAGCAGACGAGGGACTCGCCAGGAGAGTACCGGGGAGCTGTTTTTT. Encoded protein: CASRRGTRQESTGELFF.

The rearrangement uses TRBV11-3 and TRBJ1-5; D gene unclear. This CDR3 has 13 residues. V was clipped by 5 bases and J by 11 bases, with 16 bases between them. The V gene's germline CDR1 is SGHNT and CDR2 YENEEA. The CDR3 DNA follows: TGTGCCAGCAGCCCGGGATCCAGCCAGTCCCAGCATTTT. Residues: CASSPGSSQSQHF.

Concerning this clonotype: A much bigger clone sits one base away, suggesting this may be a read error. This chain uses TRBV7-9 with TRBJ2-7; possible D gene TRBD1, 6 bases. The CDR3 sequence is 14 residues long. The V end lost 5 bases, the J end lost 5 bases, and 16 bases lay between the germline ends. Germline CDR1 reads SEHNR; CDR2 reads FQNEAQ (reference sequence). As DNA, the CDR3 is TGTGCCAGCAGCCTCCGGGACAAGGGCAACGAGCAGTACTTC. It encodes CASSLRDKGNEQYF. Full variable domain (remainder filled in from reference TRBV7-9 and TRBJ2-7): DTGVSQNPRHKITKRGQNVTFRCDPISEHNRLYWYRQTLGQGPEFLTYFQNEAQLEKSRLLSDRFSAERPKGSFSTLEIQRTEQGDSAMYLCASSLRDKGNEQYFGPGTRLTVT.

V and J are TRBV20-1 and TRBJ1-1, with 7 bases matching TRBD1. Germline assignment: CDR1 DFQATT and CDR2 SNEGSKA (reference sequence). Trimming took 3 bases from V and 3 from J; bases not matched to a gene: 4. The CDR3 is made up of 13 amino acids. The CDR3 spells CSASRDSYTEAFF. The CDR3 DNA is TGCAGTGCTAGCAGGGACAGTTACACTGAAGCTTTCTTT.

The chain carries TRBV29-1 and TRBJ2-1, with a weak D call TRBD1 (6 bases). Trimming shortened V by 7 bases and J by 12 bases, and 31 bases separated the two germline ends. The CDR3 totals 16 residues. Germline lookup yields CDR1 SQVTM and CDR2 ANQGSEA. CDR3 bases: TGCAGCGCTAACGAGATCACACAGGGTGGCATGGGTGGGCAGTTCTTC. Its protein product is CSANEITQGGMGGQFF.